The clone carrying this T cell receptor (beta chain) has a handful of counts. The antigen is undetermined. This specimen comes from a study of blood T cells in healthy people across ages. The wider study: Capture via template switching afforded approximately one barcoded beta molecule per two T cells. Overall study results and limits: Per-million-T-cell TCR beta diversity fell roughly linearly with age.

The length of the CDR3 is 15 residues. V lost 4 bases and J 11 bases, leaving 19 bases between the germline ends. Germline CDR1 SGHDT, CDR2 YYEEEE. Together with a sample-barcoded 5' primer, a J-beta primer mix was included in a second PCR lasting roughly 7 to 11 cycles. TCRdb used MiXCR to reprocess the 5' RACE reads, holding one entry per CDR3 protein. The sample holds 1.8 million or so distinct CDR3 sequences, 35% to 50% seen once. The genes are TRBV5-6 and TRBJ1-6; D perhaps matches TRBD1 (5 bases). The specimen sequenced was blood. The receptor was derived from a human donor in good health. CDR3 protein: CASSLNRQTLAPLHF. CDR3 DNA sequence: TGTGCCAGCAGCCTTAACCGACAGACTCTCGCACCCCTCCACTTT.